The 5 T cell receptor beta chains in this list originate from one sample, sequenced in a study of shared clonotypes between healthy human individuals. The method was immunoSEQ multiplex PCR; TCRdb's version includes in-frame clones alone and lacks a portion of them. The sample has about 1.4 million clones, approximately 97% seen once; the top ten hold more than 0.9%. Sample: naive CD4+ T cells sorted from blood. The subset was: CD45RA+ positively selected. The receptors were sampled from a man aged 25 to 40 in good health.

The CDR3 here is CASSQGSGAEAFF. CDR3 nucleotides: TGTGCCAGCAGCCAGGGGAGCGGCGCTGAAGCTTTCTTT. This chain connects TRBV14 to TRBJ1-1; D ambiguous. CDR1 and CDR2 from the germline V gene are SGHDN and FVKESK. V lost 3 bases and J 6 bases, leaving 11 bases between the germline ends. The CDR3 runs to 13 residues.

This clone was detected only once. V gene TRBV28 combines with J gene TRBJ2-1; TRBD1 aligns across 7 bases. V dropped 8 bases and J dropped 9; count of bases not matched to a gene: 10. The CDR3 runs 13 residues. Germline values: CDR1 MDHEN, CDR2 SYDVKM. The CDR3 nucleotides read TGTGCCAGCGACAGGGCTGGAAAAGGTGAGCAGTTCTTC. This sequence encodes CASDRAGKGEQFF.

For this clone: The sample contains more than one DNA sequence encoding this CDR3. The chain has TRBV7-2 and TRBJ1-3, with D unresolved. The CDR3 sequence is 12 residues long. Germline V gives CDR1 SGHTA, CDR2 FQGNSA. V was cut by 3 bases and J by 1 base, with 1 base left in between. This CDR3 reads CASSFSGNTIYF. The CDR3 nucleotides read TGTGCCAGCAGCTTTTCTGGAAACACCATATATTTT.

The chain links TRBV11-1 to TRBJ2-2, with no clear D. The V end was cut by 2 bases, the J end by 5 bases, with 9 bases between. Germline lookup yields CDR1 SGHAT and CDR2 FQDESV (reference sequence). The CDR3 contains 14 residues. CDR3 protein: CASSLLAGTGELFF. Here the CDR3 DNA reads TGTGCCAGCAGCTTATTAGCAGGTACCGGGGAGCTGTTTTTT. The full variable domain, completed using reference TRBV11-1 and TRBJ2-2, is EAEVAQSPRYKITEKSQAVAFWCDPISGHATLYWYRQILGQGPELLVQFQDESVVDDSQLPKDRFSAERLKGVDSTLKIQPAELGDSAMYLCASSLLAGTGELFFGEGSRLTVL.

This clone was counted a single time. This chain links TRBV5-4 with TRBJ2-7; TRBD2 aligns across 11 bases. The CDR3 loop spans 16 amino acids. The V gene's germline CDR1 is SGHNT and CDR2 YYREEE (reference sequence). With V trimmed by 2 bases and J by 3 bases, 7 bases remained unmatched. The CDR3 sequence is CASSFGLAGNLYEQYF. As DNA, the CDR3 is TGTGCCAGCAGCTTTGGACTAGCGGGTAACCTCTACGAGCAGTACTTC.